This TCR beta chain was captured in a study of blood T cell repertoires in COVID-19. Overall study context: COVID-19 samples, acute and convalescent, were from the United States, Italy and Spain. T cells, B-cell-depleted T cells, or PBMCs provided the cDNA or gDNA that served as material.

Researchers sorted participants into cohorts using their self-reported clinical history. Original handling: How many nucleated cells were present was estimated from reference gene primer amplification. Profiling relied on immunoSEQ multiplex PCR, and the TCRdb table lists in-frame clones only, not all of them. V and J calls and clone size come straight from that table; D and trimming were deduced from the DNA. Among some 140,000 clones listed, around 82% were seen once. CDR3 length: 16 residues. Losses at the gene ends were 5 bases for V and 0 bases for J; bases not matched to a gene: 9. Per germline, CDR1 MDHEN and CDR2 SYDVKM. This clone was observed once.

The V call is TRBV28, the J call TRBJ1-1; TRBD1 matches at 7 bases. The sample consisted of PBMCs or T cells enriched from blood (not recorded which). This receptor was taken from a man aged 35-49 years with acute COVID-19. For the CDR3, the DNA is TGTGCCAGCAGTGCCACAGGGGAGGCGGTGAACACTGAAGCTTTCTTT. It encodes CASSATGEAVNTEAFF.